The next 8 T cell receptor beta chains were all read from a single sample in a study of T cell responses to AZD1222 COVID-19 vaccine. Profiled with immunoSEQ multiplex PCR; TCRdb holds only in-frame clones, not every one. The table has 100,000 to 150,000 clones, 75% to 95% seen once. The sample in question was peripheral blood, obtained on day 0 of AZD1222 vaccination. These receptors came from an adult in good health.

V usage is TRBV28 and J usage is TRBJ1-5, with D maybe TRBD1 (6 bases). This CDR3 has 13 amino acids. V lost 8 bases and J 3 bases, leaving 11 bases between the germline ends. Germline V CDR1 and CDR2: MDHEN, SYDVKM. CDR3 region: CASQKGVNQPQHF. CDR3 bases: TGTGCCAGCCAGAAGGGGGTCAATCAGCCCCAGCATTTT.

V gene TRBV19 combines with J gene TRBJ2-1; TRBD2 agrees at 7 bases. V trimming: 0 bases; J trimming: 3 bases; junction bases outside the gene matches: 8. Germline CDR1 LNHDA, CDR2 SQIVND (reference sequence). The CDR3 length is 17 residues. This CDR3 is CASSIDPWGGIYNEQFF. The CDR3 DNA is TGTGCCAGTAGTATAGATCCTTGGGGGGGTATCTACAATGAGCAGTTCTTC.

The V call is TRBV4-3, the J call TRBJ2-2, with D unclear. V lost 5 bases and J 6 bases, leaving 10 bases between the germline ends. This CDR3 is 13 amino acids long. CDR1 is LGHNA and CDR2 is YSLEER in the germline V gene. The CDR3 loop reads CASSKGLAGELFF. CDR3 DNA: TGCGCCAGCAGCAAGGGTCTGGCCGGGGAGCTGTTTTTT.

This chain connects TRBV18 to TRBJ1-2; the D gene is possibly TRBD1 (6 bases). The CDR3 covers 14 residues. Between the trimmed V and J ends, which lost 3 bases and 8 bases, there was a span of 16 bases. The germline V gene encodes CDR1 KGHSH and CDR2 LQKENI. CDR3 loop: CASSPPGVERGYTF. The CDR3 DNA follows: TGTGCCAGCTCACCCCCAGGGGTGGAACGGGGCTACACCTTC.

The genes are TRBV12-3 or TRBV12-4 and TRBJ1-1; a possible D gene is TRBD1 (6 bases). This CDR3 comprises 13 residues. Between the trimmed V and J ends, which lost 1 base and 6 bases, there was a span of 9 bases. The CDR3, as DNA: TGTGCCAGCAGTTTAGGCAGGGGTGCTGAAGCTTTCTTT. Translating it yields CASSLGRGAEAFF.

The chain is built from TRBV28 and TRBJ1-5; 7 bases line up with TRBD1. Unmatched junction bases numbered 6, after V lost 1 base and J lost 6 bases. The CDR3 runs 15 residues. Looked up from germline, CDR1 is MDHEN and CDR2 is SYDVKM. CDR3 residues: CASSLSGGMGQPQHF. The CDR3 bases are TGTGCCAGCAGTTTATCAGGGGGTATGGGTCAGCCCCAGCATTTT.

This chain uses TRBV12-3 or TRBV12-4 with TRBJ2-5; tentative D call: TRBD2 (5 bases). The CDR3 runs 12 residues. Trimming left V 6 bases short and J 9 bases short, with 14 bases between. CDR3 protein: CASSPRGVAQYF. DNA for the CDR3: TGTGCCAGCAGCCCTCGGGGTGTGGCCCAGTACTTC.

J is TRBJ2-1 and V is TRBV4-1; D gene unclear. The V and J ends lost 3 bases and 5 bases respectively, with 20 bases between them. The length of the CDR3 is 17 residues. Germline CDR1 and CDR2: MGHRA and YSYEKL. The CDR3 DNA sequence: TGCGCCAGCAGCCACGATTACACGAGTCTCAGCGACAATGAGCAGTTCTTC. It is translated as CASSHDYTSLSDNEQFF.